Each of the 3 T cell receptor beta chains below was sequenced from the same sample in a study of CD8 T cells in Susac syndrome. Reverse transcription of roughly 0.45 to 1 ug RNA was carried out with random hexamers. TCRdb processed the immunoSEQ multiplex PCR reads anew with MiXCR; each CDR3 protein has one entry. The sample has 150,000 to 200,000 distinct CDR3 sequences; roughly nine tenths are singletons. The specimen was CD4+ T cells from PBMCs. These receptors were collected from a human donor in good health.

The chain is built from TRBV18 and TRBJ2-7; possible D gene TRBD1, 6 bases. The V end lost 2 bases, the J end lost 1 base, and 18 bases lay between the germline ends. CDR1 and CDR2 (germline): KGHSH, LQKENI. This CDR3 is built from 17 residues. DNA of the CDR3: TGTGCCAGCTCACCATTAAACGGACAGAAACTGTCCTACGAGCAGTACTTC. Residues: CASSPLNGQKLSYEQYF.

This chain connects TRBV5-1 to TRBJ1-4; D is possibly TRBD1 (5 bases). This CDR3 region has 15 residues. V was trimmed by 4 bases and J by 7 bases, leaving 17 bases between them. Germline V gives CDR1 SGHRS, CDR2 YFSETQ. CDR3 loop: CASSPLRDGSEKLFF. CDR3 DNA sequence: TGCGCCAGCAGCCCCTTGCGGGACGGGTCTGAAAAACTGTTTTTT.

The genes are TRBV5-1 and TRBJ2-1; 9 bases are a match to TRBD2. CDR1 and CDR2 from the germline V gene are SGHRS and YFSETQ. The CDR3 is made up of 15 amino acids. Germline trimming cut 5 bases from V and 10 bases from J; bases unmatched to any gene: 13. CDR3 sequence reads: CASSLIAGDRREQFF. The CDR3 DNA follows: TGCGCCAGCAGTCTTATAGCGGGGGATCGAAGGGAGCAGTTCTTC.